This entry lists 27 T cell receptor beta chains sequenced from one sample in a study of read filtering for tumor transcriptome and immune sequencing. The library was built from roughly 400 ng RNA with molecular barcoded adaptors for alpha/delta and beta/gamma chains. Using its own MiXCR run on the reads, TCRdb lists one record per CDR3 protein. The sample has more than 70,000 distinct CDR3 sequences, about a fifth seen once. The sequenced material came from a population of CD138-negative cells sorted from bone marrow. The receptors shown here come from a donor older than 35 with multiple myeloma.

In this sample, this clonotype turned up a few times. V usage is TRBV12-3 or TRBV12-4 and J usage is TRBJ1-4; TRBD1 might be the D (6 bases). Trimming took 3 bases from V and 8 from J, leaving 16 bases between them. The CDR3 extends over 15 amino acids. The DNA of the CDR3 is TGTGCCAGCAGTTTGTCCCAGGGGCAGCGGGAAAAACTGTTTTTT. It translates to CASSLSQGQREKLFF.

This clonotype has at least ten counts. CDR3 sequence (DNA): TGCGCCAGCTCCCCTATAGCCGACACAGATACGCAGTATTTT. Translated: CASSPIADTDTQYF. V is TRBV5-1 and J is TRBJ2-3, with no clear D. The V and J ends lost 7 bases and 2 bases respectively, with 14 bases between them. Germline CDR1 SGHRS, CDR2 YFSETQ. The CDR3 consists of 14 residues.

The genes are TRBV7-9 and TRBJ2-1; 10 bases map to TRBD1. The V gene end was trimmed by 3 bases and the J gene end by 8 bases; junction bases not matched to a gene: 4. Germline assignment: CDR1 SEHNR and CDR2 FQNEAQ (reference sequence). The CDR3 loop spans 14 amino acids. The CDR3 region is CASSFWDRGHEQFF. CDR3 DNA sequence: TGTGCCAGCAGCTTTTGGGACAGGGGCCATGAGCAGTTCTTC.

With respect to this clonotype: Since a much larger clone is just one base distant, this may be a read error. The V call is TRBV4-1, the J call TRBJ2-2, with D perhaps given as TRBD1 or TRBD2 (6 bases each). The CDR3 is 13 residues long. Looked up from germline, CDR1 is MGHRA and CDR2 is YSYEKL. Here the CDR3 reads CASSWRDTWELFF. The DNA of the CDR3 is TGCGCCAGCAGCTGGAGGGACACCTGGGAGCTGTTTTTT.

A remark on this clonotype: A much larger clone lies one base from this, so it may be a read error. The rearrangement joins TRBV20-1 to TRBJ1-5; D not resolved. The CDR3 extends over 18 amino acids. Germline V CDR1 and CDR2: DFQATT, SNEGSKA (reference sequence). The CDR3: CSACTPRRGRGSNQPQRF. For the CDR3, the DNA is TGCAGTGCTTGCACCCCCCGTAGAGGAAGAGGTAGCAATCAGCCCCAGCGTTTT.

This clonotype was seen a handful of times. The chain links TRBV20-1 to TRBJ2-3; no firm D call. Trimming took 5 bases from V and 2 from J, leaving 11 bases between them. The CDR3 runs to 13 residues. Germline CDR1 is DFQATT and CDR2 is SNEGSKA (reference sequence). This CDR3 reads CSAFQRNTDTQYF. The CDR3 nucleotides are TGCAGTGCTTTCCAAAGGAACACAGATACGCAGTATTTT.

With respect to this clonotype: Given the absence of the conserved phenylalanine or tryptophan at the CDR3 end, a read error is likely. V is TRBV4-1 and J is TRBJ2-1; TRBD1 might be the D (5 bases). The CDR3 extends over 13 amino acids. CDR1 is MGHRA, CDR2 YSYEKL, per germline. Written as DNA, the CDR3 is TGCGCCAGCAGCCAAGCAGGGTACAGTGAGCAGTTCCTC. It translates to CASSQAGYSEQFL.

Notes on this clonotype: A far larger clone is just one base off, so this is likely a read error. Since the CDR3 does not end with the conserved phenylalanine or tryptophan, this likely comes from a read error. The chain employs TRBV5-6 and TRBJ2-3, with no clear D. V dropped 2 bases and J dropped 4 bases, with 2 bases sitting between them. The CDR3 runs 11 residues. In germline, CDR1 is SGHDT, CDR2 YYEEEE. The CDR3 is CASSLADTQYL. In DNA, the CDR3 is TGTGCCAGCAGCTTAGCAGATACGCAGTATCTT.

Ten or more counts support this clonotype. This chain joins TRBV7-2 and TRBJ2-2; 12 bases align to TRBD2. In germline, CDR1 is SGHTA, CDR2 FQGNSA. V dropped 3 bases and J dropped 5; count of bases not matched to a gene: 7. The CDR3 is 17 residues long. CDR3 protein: CASSLGGLAGLTGELFF. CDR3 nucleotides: TGTGCCAGCAGCTTGGGCGGACTAGCGGGGTTAACCGGGGAGCTGTTTTTT.

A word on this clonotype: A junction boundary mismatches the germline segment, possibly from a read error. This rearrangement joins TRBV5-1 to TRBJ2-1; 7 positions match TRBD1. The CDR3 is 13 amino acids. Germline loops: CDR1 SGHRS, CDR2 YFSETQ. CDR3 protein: CTSSLGDSNEQFF. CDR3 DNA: TGCACCAGCAGCTTGGGGGACAGCAATGAGCAGTTCTTC.

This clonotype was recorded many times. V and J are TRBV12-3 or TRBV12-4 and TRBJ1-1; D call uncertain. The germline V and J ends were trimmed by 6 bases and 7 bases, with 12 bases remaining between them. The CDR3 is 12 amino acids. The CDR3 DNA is TGTGCCAGCAGAGATCCGGGAGTTGAAGCTTTCTTT. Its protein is CASRDPGVEAFF.

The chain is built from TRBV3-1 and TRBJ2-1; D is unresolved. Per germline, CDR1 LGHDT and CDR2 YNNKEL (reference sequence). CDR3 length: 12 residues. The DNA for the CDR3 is TGTTCCAACAGCCAAGATCGGTTTGAGCAGTTCTTC. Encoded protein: CSNSQDRFEQFF.

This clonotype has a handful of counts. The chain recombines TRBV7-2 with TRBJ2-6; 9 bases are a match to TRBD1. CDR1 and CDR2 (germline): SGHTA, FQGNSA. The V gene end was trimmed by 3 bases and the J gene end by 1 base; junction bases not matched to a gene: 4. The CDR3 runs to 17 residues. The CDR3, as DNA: TGTGCCAGCAGCTTTTGGACAGGGGCTTCTGGGGCCAACGTCCTGACTTTC. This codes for CASSFWTGASGANVLTF. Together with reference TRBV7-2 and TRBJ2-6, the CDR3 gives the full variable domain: GAGVSQSPSNKVTEKGKDVELRCDPISGHTALYWYRQSLGQGLEFLIYFQGNSAPDKSGLPSDRFSAERTGGSVSTLTIQRTQQEDSAVYLCASSFWTGASGANVLTFGAGSRLTVL.

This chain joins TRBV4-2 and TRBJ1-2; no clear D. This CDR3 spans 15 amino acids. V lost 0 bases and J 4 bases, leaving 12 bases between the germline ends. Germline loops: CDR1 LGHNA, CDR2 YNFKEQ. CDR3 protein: CASSQEDPFSYGYTF. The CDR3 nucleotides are TGTGCCAGCAGCCAAGAGGACCCTTTCTCCTATGGCTACACCTTC.

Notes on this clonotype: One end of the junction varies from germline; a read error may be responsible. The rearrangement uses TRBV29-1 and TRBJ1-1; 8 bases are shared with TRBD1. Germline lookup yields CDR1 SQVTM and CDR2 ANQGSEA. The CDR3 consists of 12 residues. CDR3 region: CSFDGQGTEAFF. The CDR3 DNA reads TGCAGCTTTGACGGACAGGGCACTGAAGCTTTCTTT.

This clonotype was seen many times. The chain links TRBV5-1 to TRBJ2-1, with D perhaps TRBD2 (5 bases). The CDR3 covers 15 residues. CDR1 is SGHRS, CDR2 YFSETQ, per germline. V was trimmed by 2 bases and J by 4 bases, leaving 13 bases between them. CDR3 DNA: TGCGCCAGCAGCTTTACCCCGGGGTCGTACAATGAGCAGTTCTTC. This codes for CASSFTPGSYNEQFF.

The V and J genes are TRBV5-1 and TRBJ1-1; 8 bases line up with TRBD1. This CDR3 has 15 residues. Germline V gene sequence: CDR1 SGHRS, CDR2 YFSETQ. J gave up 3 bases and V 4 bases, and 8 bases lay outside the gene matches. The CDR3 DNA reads TGCGCCAGCAGCCTTAAAGTACAGGGGGACACTGAAGCTTTCTTT. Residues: CASSLKVQGDTEAFF.

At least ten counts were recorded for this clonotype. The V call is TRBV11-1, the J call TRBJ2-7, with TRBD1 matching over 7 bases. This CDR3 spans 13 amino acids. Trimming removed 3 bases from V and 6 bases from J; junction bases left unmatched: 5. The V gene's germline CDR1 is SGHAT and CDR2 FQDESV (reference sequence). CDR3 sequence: CASSFDRVSEQYF. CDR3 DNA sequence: TGTGCCAGCAGCTTTGACAGGGTAAGCGAGCAGTACTTC.

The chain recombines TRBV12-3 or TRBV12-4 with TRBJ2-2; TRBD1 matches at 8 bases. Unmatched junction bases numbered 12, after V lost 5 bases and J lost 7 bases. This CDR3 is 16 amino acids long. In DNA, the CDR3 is TGTGCCAGCAGTCGGGGGTCGACAGGGGCGGACGGGGAGCTGTTTTTT. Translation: CASSRGSTGADGELFF.

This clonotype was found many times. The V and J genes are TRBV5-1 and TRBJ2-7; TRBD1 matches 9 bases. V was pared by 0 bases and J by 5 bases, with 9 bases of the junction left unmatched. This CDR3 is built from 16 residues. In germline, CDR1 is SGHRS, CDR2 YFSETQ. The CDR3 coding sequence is TGCGCCAGCAGCTTGGCCAGGACAGGGGAAGGGCACGAGCAGTACTTC. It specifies CASSLARTGEGHEQYF.

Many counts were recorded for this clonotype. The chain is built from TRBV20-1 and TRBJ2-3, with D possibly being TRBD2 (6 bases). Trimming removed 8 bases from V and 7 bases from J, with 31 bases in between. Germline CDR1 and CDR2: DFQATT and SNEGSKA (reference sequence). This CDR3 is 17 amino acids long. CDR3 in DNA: TGCAGTAGCCTCCCCACCGGCGGGACCCACCCTCGGAATACGCAGTATTTT. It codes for CSSLPTGGTHPRNTQYF.

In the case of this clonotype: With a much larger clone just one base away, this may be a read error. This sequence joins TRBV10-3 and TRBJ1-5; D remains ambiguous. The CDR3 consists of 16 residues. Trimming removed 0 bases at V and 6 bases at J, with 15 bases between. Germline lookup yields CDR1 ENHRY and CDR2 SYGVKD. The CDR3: CAISESRVAGSQPQHF. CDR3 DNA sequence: TGTGCCATCAGTGAGTCGAGGGTCGCTGGGAGTCAGCCCCAGCATTTT.

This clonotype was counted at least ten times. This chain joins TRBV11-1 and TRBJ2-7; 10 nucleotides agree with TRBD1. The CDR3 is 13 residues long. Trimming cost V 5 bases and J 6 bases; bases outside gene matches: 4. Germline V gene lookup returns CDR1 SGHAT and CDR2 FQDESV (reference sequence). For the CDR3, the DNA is TGTGCCAGCAGCCGGGACAGGGGAGCCGAGCAGTACTTC. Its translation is CASSRDRGAEQYF. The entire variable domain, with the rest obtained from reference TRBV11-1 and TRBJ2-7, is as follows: EAEVAQSPRYKITEKSQAVAFWCDPISGHATLYWYRQILGQGPELLVQFQDESVVDDSQLPKDRFSAERLKGVDSTLKIQPAELGDSAMYLCASSRDRGAEQYFGPGTRLTVT.

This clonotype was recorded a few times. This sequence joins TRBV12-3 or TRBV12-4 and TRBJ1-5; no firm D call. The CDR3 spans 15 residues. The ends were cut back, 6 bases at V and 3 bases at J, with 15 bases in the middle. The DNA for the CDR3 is TGTGCCAGCAGCCATGGACGCCTCACCAATCAGCCCCAGCATTTT. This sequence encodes CASSHGRLTNQPQHF.

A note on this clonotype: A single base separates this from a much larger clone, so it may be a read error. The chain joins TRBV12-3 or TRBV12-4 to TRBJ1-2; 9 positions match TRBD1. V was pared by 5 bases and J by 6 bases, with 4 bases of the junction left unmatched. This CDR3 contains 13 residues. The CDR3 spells CASSGQGRHGYTF. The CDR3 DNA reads TGTGCCAGCAGTGGACAGGGGCGCCATGGCTACACCTTC.

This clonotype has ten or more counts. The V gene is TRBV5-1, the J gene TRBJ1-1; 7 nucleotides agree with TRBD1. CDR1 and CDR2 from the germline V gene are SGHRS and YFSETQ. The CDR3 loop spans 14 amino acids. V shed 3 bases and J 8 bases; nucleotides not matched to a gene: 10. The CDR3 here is CASSSGRTGREAFF. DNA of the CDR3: TGCGCCAGCAGCTCGGGAAGGACAGGTCGAGAAGCTTTCTTT.

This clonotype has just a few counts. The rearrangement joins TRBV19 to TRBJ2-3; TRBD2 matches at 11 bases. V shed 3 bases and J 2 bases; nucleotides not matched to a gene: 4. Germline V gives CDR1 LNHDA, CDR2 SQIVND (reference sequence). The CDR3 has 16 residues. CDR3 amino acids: CASSILAGGLTDTQYF. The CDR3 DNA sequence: TGTGCCAGTAGTATTCTAGCGGGGGGCCTCACAGATACGCAGTATTTT.